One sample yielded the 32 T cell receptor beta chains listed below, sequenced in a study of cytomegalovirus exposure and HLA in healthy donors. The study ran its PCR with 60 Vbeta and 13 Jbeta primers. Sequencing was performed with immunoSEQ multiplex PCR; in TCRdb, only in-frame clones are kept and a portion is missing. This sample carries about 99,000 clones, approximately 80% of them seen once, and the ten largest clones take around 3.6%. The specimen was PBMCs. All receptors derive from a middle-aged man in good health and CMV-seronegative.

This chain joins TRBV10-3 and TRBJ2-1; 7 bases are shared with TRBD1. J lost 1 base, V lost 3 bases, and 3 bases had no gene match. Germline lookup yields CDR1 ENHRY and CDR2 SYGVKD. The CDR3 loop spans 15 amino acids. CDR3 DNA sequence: TGTGCCATCAGTGACTACAGGGGTTCCTACAATGAGCAGTTCTTC. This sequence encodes CAISDYRGSYNEQFF.

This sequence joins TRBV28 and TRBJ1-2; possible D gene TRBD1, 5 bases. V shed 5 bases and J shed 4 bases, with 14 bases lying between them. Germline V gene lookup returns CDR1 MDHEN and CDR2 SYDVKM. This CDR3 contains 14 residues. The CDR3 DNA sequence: TGTGCCAGCAGTCCTTTTGGGGGGTCCTATGGCTACACCTTC. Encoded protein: CASSPFGGSYGYTF.

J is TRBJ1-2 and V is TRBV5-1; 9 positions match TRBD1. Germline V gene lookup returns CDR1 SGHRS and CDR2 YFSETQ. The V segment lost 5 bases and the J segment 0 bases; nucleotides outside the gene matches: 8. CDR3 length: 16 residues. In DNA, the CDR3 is TGCGCCAGCAGACTTGATACAGGGGGCACTAACTATGGCTACACCTTC. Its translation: CASRLDTGGTNYGYTF.

CDR3 amino acids: CASSTRDRASWGYTF. For the CDR3, the DNA is TGTGCCAGCAGTACCCGGGACAGGGCGTCATGGGGCTACACCTTC. V gene TRBV5-6 combines with J gene TRBJ1-2; TRBD1 matches 9 bases. The V gene's germline CDR1 is SGHDT and CDR2 YYEEEE. The CDR3 loop spans 15 amino acids. After removal of 5 bases from V and 8 bases from J, the junction contained 13 bases not matched to a gene.

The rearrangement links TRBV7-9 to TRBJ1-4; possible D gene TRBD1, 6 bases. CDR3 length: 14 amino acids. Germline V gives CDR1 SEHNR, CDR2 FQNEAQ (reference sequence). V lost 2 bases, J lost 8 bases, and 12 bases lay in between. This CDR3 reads CASSLTGMLEKLFF. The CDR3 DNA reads TGTGCCAGCAGCTTAACAGGGATGTTGGAAAAACTGTTTTTT.

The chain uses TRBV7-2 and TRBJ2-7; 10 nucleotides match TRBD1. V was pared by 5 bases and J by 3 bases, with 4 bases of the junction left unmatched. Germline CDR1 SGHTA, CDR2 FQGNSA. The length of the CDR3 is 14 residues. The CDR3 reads CASSRGQGIYEQYF. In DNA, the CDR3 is TGTGCCAGCAGCCGGGGACAGGGGATCTACGAGCAGTACTTC. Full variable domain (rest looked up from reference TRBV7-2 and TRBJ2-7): GAGVSQSPSNKVTEKGKDVELRCDPISGHTALYWYRQSLGQGLEFLIYFQGNSAPDKSGLPSDRFSAERTGGSVSTLTIQRTQQEDSAVYLCASSRGQGIYEQYFGPGTRLTVT.

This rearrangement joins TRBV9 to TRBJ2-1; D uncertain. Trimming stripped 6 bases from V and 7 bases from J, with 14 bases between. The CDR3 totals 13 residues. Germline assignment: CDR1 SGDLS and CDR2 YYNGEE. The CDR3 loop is CASNPGSLNEQFF. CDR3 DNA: TGTGCCAGCAACCCCGGTAGCTTAAATGAGCAGTTCTTC.

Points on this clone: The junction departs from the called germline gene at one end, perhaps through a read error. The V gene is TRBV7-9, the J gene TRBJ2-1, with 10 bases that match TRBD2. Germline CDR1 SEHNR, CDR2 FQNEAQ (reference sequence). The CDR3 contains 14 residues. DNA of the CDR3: TGTGCCAGCAGCCTAGCGGGAGACGATCGTGAGCAGTTCTTC. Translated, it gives CASSLAGDDREQFF. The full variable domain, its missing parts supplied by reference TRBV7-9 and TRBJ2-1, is DTGVSQNPRHKITKRGQNVTFRCDPISEHNRLYWYRQTLGQGPEFLTYFQNEAQLEKSRLLSDRFSAERPKGSFSTLEIQRTEQGDSAMYLCASSLAGDDREQFFGPGTRLTVL.

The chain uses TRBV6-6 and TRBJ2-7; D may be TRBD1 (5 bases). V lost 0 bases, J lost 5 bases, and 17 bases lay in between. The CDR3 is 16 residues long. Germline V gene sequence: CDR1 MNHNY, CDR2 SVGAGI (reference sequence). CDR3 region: CASSYSFPGLSNEQYF. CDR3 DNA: TGTGCCAGCAGTTACTCTTTCCCAGGGTTAAGCAACGAGCAGTACTTC.

CDR3 in DNA: TGTGCCAGCCTTACTCTAGAAAACACTGAAGCTTTCTTT. Protein: CASLTLENTEAFF. The rearrangement joins TRBV6-1 to TRBJ1-1; D call uncertain. The V gene's germline CDR1 is MNHNS and CDR2 SASEGT. The CDR3 is 13 amino acids. Trimming cost V 8 bases and J 2 bases, with 12 bases left between them.

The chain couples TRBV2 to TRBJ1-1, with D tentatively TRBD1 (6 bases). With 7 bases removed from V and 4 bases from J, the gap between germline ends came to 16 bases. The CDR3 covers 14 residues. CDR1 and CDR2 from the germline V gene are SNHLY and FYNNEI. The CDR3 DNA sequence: TGTGCCAGCACTAAAAGGACAGTTTCCACTGAAGCTTTCTTT. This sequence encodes CASTKRTVSTEAFF.

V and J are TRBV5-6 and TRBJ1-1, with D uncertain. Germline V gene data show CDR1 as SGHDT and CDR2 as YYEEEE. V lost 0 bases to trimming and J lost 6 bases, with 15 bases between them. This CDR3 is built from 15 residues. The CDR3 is CASSLAGVLEAEAFF. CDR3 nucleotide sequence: TGTGCCAGCAGCTTGGCCGGGGTGTTGGAGGCTGAAGCTTTCTTT.

The CDR3 coding sequence is TGTGCCAGCAGTGATGTACGGGGGGGCGTTTCCTACGAGCAGTACTTC. It codes for CASSDVRGGVSYEQYF. The V gene is TRBV2, the J gene TRBJ2-7, with 8 bases matching TRBD2. The germline V gene encodes CDR1 SNHLY and CDR2 FYNNEI. Unmatched junction bases numbered 8, after V lost 3 bases and J lost 1 base. This CDR3 is built from 16 residues.

CDR3 in amino acids: CASSPSQGVGNEQFF. The CDR3 nucleotides are TGTGCCAGCTCACCCTCACAGGGGGTAGGCAATGAGCAGTTCTTC. The rearrangement uses TRBV18 and TRBJ2-1; 8 nucleotides agree with TRBD1. The CDR3 is made up of 15 amino acids. V gave up 3 bases and J gave up 6 bases; unmatched junction bases: 7. Germline V lookup: CDR1 KGHSH, CDR2 LQKENI. The full variable domain, its missing parts supplied by reference TRBV18 and TRBJ2-1, is NAGVMQNPRHLVRRRGQEARLRCSPMKGHSHVYWYRQLPEEGLKFMVYLQKENIIDESGMPKERFSAEFPKEGPSILRIQQVVRGDSAAYFCASSPSQGVGNEQFFGPGTRLTVL.

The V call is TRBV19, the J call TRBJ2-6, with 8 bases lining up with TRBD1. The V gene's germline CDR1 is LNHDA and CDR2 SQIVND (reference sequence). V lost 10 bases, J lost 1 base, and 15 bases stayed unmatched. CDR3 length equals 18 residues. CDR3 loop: CATSPTQGAGSGANVLTF. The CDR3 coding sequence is TGTGCCACCTCCCCAACCCAGGGGGCAGGATCTGGGGCCAACGTCCTGACTTTC.

The CDR3 sequence is CASRPLAEGEQYF. For the CDR3, the DNA is TGTGCCAGCCGCCCTCTAGCGGAGGGGGAGCAGTACTTC. The gene calls are TRBV7-9 and TRBJ2-7; 7 bases map to TRBD2. V trimming: 8 bases; J trimming: 7 bases; junction bases outside the gene matches: 11. The germline CDR1 and CDR2 sequences are SEHNR and FQNEAQ (reference sequence). The CDR3 runs 13 residues.

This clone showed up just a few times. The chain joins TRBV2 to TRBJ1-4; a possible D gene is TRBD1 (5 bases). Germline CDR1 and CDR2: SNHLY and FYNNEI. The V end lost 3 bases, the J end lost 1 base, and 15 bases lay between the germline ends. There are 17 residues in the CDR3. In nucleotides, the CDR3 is TGTGCCAGCAGTGATTTGGGCAGGGTTGTAACTAATGAAAAACTGTTTTTT. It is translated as CASSDLGRVVTNEKLFF.

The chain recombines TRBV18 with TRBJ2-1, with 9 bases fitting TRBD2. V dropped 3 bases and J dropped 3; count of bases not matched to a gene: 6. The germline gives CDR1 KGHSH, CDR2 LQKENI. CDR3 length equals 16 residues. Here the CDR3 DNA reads TGTGCCAGCTCACCGATAGCGGGGGCCAACTACAATGAGCAGTTCTTC. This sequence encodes CASSPIAGANYNEQFF.

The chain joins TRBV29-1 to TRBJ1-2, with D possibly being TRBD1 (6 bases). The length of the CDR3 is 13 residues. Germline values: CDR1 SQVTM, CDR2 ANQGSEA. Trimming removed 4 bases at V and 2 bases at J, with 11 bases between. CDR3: CSVGQVLNYGYTF. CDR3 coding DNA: TGCAGCGTTGGACAGGTTTTAAACTATGGCTACACCTTC.

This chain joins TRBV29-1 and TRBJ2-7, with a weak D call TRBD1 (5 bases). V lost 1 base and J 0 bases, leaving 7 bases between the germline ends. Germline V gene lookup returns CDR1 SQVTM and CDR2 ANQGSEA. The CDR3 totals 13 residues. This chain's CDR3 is CSVEGQNSYEQYF. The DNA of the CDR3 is TGCAGCGTTGAAGGACAGAACTCCTACGAGCAGTACTTC.

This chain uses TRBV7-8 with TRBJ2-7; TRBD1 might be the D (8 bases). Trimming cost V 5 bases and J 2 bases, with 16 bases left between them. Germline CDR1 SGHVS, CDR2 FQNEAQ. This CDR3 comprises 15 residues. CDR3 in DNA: TGTGCCAGCAGCCGATGGACAGGGACTACCTACGAGCAGTACTTC. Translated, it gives CASSRWTGTTYEQYF.

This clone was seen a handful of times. CDR3 region: CASSLTGVVNEQFF. Written as DNA, the CDR3 is TGTGCCAGCAGCTTAACAGGGGTGGTGAATGAGCAGTTCTTC. This sequence joins TRBV11-3 and TRBJ2-1; 7 nucleotides line up with TRBD1. This CDR3 has 14 amino acids. Germline-derived CDR1 and CDR2 are SGHNT and YENEEA. The V gene end was trimmed by 2 bases and the J gene end by 7 bases; junction bases not matched to a gene: 5.

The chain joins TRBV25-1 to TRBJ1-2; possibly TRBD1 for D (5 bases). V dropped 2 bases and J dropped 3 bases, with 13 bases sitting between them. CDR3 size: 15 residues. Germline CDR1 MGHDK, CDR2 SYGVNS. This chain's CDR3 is CASSERSGRDYGYTF. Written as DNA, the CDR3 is TGTGCCAGCAGTGAAAGGTCGGGCAGGGACTATGGCTACACCTTC.

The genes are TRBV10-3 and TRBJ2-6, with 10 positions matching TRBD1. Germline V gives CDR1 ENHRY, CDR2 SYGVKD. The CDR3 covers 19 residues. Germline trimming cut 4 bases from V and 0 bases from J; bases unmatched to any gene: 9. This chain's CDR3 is CAISVLPGQGSSGANVLTF. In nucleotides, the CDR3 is TGTGCCATCAGTGTTCTTCCGGGACAGGGGAGCTCTGGGGCCAACGTCCTGACTTTC.

In nucleotides, the CDR3 is TGTGCCTGGATGCCTCACGGGGGGCCGAACACCGGGGAGCTGTTTTTT. Translation: CAWMPHGGPNTGELFF. The chain is built from TRBV30 and TRBJ2-2; maybe TRBD2 (7 bases). From germline, CDR1 is GTSNPN and CDR2 SVGIG (reference sequence). Trimming cost V 4 bases and J 0 bases, with 15 bases left between them. The CDR3 covers 16 residues.

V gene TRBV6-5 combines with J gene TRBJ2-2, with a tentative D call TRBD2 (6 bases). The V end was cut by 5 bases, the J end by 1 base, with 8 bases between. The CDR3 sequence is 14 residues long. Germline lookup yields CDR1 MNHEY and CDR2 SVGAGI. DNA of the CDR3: TGTGCCAGCAGTCGGGGAGGGAACACCGGGGAGCTGTTTTTT. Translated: CASSRGGNTGELFF.

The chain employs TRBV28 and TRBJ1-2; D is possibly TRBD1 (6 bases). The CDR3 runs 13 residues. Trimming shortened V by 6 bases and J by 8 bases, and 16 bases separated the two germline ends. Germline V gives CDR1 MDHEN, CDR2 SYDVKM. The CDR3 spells CASRPGGPGGYTF. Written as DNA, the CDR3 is TGTGCCAGCAGACCGGGGGGCCCGGGGGGCTACACCTTC.

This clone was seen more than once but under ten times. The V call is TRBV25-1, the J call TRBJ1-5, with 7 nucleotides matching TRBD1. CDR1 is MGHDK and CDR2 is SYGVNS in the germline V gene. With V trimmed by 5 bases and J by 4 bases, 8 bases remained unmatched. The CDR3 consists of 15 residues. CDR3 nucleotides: TGTGCCAGCAGTCCCCCGGGACAGCCAAATCAGCCCCAGCATTTT. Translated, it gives CASSPPGQPNQPQHF.

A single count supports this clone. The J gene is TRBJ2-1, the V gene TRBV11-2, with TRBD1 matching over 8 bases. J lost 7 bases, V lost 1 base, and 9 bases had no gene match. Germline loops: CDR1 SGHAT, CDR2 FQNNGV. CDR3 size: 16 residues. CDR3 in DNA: TGTGCCAGCAGCTTAGTACAGGCAGGGGGCGCGAATGAGCAGTTCTTC. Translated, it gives CASSLVQAGGANEQFF.

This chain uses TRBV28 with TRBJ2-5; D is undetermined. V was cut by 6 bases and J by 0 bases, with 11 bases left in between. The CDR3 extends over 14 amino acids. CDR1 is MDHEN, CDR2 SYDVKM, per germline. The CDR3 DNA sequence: TGTGCCAGCAGAGCGCGCACGGACCAAGAGACCCAGTACTTC. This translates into CASRARTDQETQYF.

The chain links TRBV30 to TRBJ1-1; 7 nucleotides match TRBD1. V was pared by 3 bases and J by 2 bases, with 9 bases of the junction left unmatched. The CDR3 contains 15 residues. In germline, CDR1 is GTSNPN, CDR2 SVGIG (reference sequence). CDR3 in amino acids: CAWSGPGQINTEAFF. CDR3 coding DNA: TGTGCCTGGAGCGGGCCGGGACAGATCAACACTGAAGCTTTCTTT.

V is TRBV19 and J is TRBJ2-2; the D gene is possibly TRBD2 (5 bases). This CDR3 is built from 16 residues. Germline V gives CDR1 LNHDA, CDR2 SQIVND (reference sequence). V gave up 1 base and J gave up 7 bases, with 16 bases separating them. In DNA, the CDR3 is TGTGCCAGTAGTATAGGTGCCGGGAAGGGTAGCGGGGAGCTGTTTTTT. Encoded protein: CASSIGAGKGSGELFF.